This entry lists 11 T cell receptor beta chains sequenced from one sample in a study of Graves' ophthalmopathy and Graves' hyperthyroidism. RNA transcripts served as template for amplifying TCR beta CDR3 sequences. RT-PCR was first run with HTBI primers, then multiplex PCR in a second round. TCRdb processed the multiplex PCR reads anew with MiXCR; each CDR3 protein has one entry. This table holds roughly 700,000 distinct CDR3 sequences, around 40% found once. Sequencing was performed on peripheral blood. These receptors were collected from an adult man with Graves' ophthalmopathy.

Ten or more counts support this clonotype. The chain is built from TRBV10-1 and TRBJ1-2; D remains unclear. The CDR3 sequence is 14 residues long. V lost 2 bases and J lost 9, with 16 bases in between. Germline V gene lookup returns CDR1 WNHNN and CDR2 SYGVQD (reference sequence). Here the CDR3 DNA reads TGCGCCAGCAGTGAGGTTGTCGGGTGTTATAGCTACACCTTC. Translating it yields CASSEVVGCYSYTF.

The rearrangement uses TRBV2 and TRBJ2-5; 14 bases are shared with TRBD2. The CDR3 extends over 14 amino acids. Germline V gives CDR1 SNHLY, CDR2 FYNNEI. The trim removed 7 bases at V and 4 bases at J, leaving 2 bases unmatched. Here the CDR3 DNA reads TGTGCCAGCAAGGGACTAGCGGGAGCAGAGACCCAGTACTTC. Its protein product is CASKGLAGAETQYF.

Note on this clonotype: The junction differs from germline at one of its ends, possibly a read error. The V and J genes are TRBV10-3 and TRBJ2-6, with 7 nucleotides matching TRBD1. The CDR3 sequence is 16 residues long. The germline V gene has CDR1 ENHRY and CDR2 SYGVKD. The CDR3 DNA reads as TGTGCCGTCAGCAGGGACAGCGTATCTGGGGCCAACGTCCTGACTTTC. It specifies CAVSRDSVSGANVLTF.

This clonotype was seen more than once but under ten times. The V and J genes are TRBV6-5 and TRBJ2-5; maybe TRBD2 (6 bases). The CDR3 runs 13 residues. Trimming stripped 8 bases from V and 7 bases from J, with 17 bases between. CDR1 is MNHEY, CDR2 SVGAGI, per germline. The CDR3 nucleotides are TGTGCCAGCCGTAGGGACTTGGAAGGGACCCAGTACTTC. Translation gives CASRRDLEGTQYF.

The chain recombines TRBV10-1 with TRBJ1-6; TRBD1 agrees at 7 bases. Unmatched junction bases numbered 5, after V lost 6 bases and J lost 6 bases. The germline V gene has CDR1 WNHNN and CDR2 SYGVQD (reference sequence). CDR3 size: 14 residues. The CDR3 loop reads CASSQDRSNSPLHF. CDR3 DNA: TGCGCCAGCAGCCAGGACAGGTCTAATTCACCCCTCCACTTT.

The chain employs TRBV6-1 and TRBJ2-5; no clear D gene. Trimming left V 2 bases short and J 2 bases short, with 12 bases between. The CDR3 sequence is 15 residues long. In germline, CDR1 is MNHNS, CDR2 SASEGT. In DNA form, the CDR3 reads TGTGCCAGCAGTGAAACCCCCTTCAGGCAAGAGACCCAGTACTTC. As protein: CASSETPFRQETQYF.

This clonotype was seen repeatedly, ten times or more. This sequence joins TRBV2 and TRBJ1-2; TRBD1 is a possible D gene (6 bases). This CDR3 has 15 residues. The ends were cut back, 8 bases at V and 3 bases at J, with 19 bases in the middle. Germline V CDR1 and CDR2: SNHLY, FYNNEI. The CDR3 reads CASEEGGLRDYGYTF. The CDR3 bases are TGTGCCAGCGAGGAGGGGGGTCTTAGGGACTATGGCTACACCTTC. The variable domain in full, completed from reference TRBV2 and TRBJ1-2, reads EPEVTQTPSHQVTQMGQEVILRCVPISNHLYFYWYRQILGQKVEFLVSFYNNEISEKSEIFDDQFSVERPDGSNFTLKIRSTKLEDSAMYFCASEEGGLRDYGYTFGSGTRLTVV.

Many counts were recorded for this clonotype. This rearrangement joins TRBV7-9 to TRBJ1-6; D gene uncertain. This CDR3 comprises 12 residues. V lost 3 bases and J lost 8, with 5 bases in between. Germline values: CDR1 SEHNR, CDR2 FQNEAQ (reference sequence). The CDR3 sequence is CASSFPHSPLHF. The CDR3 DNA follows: TGTGCCAGCAGCTTTCCCCATTCACCCCTCCACTTT.

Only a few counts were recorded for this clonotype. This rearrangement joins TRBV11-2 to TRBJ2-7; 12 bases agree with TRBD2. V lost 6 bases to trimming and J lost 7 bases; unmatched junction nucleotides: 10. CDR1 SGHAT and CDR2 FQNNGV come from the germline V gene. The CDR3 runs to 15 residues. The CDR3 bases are TGTGCCAGCAGACCGACTAGCGGGAGTCTGGGGGAGCAGTACTTC. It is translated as CASRPTSGSLGEQYF.

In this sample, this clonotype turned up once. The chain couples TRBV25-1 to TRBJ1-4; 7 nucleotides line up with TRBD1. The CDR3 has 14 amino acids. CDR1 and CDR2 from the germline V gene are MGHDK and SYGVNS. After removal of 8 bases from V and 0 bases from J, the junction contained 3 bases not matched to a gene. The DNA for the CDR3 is TGTGCCAGCGCCGGACAGGCAACTAATGAAAAACTGTTTTTT. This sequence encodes CASAGQATNEKLFF.

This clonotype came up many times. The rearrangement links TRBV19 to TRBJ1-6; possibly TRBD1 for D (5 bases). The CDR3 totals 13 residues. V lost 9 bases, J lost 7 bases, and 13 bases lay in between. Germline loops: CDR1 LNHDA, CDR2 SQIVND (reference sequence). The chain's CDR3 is CASRGGLNSPLHF. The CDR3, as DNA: TGTGCCAGCCGTGGGGGTCTAAATTCACCCCTCCACTTT.